The clone carrying this TCR beta chain came up once. Its matching antigen is unknown. This sample was included in a study of blood T cells in healthy people across ages. The V end lost 9 bases, the J end lost 1 base, and 19 bases lay between the germline ends. Germline assignment: CDR1 LGHNA and CDR2 YNFKEQ. The CDR3 is 16 amino acids. General observations from the study: Estimates drawn from one million T cells were deemed to understate diversity.

A second PCR, run for about 6 to 11 cycles, used a sample-barcoded 5' primer plus a J-beta primer mix. TCRdb used MiXCR to reprocess the 5' RACE reads, holding one entry per CDR3 protein. The data show about 1,600,000 distinct CDR3 sequences, with about 40% seen just once and around 8% held by the top ten. The clonotype originates from a woman aged 18-29 years in good health. This sequence joins TRBV4-2 and TRBJ1-5, with no clear D. Source material: blood. CDR3 region: CASHARGAVSNQPQHF. The CDR3 nucleotides are TGTGCCAGTCATGCCCGTGGAGCGGTCAGCAATCAGCCCCAGCATTTT.